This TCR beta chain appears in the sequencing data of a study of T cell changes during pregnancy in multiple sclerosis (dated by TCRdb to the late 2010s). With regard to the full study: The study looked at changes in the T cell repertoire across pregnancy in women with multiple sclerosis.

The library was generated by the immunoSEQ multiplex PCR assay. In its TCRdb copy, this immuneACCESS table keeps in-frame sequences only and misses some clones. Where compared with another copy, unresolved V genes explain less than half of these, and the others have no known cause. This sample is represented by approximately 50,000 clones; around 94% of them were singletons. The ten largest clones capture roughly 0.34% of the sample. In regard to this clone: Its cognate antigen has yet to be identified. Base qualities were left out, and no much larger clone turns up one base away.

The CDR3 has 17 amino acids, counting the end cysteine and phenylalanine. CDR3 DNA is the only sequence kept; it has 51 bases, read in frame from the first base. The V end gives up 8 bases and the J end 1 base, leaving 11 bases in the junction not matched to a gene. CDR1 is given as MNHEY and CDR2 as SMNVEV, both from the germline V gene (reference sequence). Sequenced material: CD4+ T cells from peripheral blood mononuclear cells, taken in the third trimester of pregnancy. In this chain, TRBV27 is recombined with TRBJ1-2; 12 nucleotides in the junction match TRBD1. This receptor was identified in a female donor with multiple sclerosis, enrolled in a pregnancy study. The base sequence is TGTGCCAGCCGTAGGACGGGACAGGGGGCGGGTAACTATGGCTACACCTTC. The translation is CASRRTGQGAGNYGYTF.